This note documents a single TCR delta chain sequence. Its target is not known. This sample stems from a study of Vδ1+ human thymocytes. The study, taken as a whole, reports: Highly polyclonal TRG and TRD repertoires with Gaussian CDR3 length distributions appeared in thymus. Thymic delta-chain repertoires held roughly 20% Vdelta2 sequences and few Vdelta3, despite high sort purity. Many TRG clonotypes were shared between donors; TRD repertoires were essentially private.

CDR3 length equals 12 residues. Trimming pared 4 bases from V and 5 bases from J, leaving 8 bases between. Germline loops: CDR1 TSWWSYY, CDR2 QGS. Thymocytes were sorted as CD3+ TCRVdelta1+ TCRVdelta2- after alphabeta T cell depletion. RNA was extracted from the cells and then reverse transcribed. CDR3 amplicons came from multiplex PCR with pooled V-gene forward and constant-region reverse primers. TCRdb re-identified clones in the multiplex PCR reads via CATT. The sample lists about 55,000 delta-chain clones; 15% were seen once. This receptor was taken from a boy younger than two who had congenital heart surgery. The material sequenced was Vdelta1+ gamma-delta thymocytes from the thymus. The subset here: FACS-sorted CD3+ TCRalphabeta- TCRVdelta1+ TCRVdelta2- thymocytes. The genes are TRDV1 and TRDJ1; no clear D gene. CDR3 amino acids: CALGARLDKLIF. CDR3 DNA: TGTGCTCTTGGGGCCAGGCTGGATAAACTCATCTTT.